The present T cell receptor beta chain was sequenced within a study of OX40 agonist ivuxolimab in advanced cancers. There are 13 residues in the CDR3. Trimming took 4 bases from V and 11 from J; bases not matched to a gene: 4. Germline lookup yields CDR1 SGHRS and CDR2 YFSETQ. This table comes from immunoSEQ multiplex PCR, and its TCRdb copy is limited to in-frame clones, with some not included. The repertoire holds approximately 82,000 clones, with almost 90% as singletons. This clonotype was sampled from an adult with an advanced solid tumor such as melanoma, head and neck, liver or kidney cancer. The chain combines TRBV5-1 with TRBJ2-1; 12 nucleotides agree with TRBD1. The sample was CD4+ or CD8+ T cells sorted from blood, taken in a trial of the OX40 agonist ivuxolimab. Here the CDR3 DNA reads TGCGCCAGCAGCGGGGGACAGGGGGCTAAGCAGTTCTTC. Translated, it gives CASSGGQGAKQFF.